One and the same sample provided the 21 T cell receptor beta chains below, sequenced in a study of cytomegalovirus exposure and HLA in healthy donors. The PCR ran on 60 Vbeta and 13 Jbeta primers. Clones were read by immunoSEQ multiplex PCR, and TCRdb kept only the in-frame ones, dropping some. The sample contains 90,000 to 120,000 clones, about 74% of which appear only once. Sequences were obtained from PBMCs. The receptors shown here come from a woman aged 35 to 49 in good health and CMV-seropositive.

The CDR3 sequence: CASSSDGTGVNTEAFF. In nucleotides, the CDR3 is TGTGCCAGCAGCTCCGACGGGACAGGGGTGAACACTGAAGCTTTCTTT. The rearrangement uses TRBV7-2 and TRBJ1-1; the match to TRBD1 covers 10 bases. CDR1 and CDR2 from the germline V gene are SGHTA and FQGNSA. This CDR3 region has 16 residues. The trim removed 4 bases at V and 0 bases at J, leaving 5 bases unmatched.

The genes are TRBV20-1 and TRBJ1-1; unclear D gene. The CDR3 is 11 amino acids. The V and J ends lost 6 bases and 1 base respectively, with 6 bases between them. Germline lookup yields CDR1 DFQATT and CDR2 SNEGSKA (reference sequence). The CDR3 here is CSARENTEAFF. The CDR3 DNA is TGCAGTGCCCGGGAGAACACTGAAGCTTTCTTT.

This clone was found once. The junction departs from the called germline gene at one end, perhaps through a read error. Other DNA variants within this sample encode the same CDR3. The chain employs TRBV10-3 and TRBJ1-3, with TRBD1 as a possible D gene (6 bases). Germline lookup yields CDR1 ENHRY and CDR2 SYGVKD. The CDR3 extends over 13 amino acids. CDR3 protein: CAIKWTVRNTIYF. The CDR3 DNA reads TGCGCCATCAAATGGACAGTTCGGAACACCATATATTTT.

The V gene is TRBV6-6, the J gene TRBJ2-3; 12 bases agree with TRBD2. Germline loops: CDR1 MNHNY, CDR2 SVGAGI (reference sequence). J gave up 4 bases and V 6 bases, and 5 bases lay outside the gene matches. The CDR3 runs 15 residues. CDR3 sequence: CASRTTSGGSDTQYF. The CDR3 region has the DNA TGTGCCAGCAGGACCACTAGCGGGGGGTCAGATACGCAGTATTTT.

The chain combines TRBV5-4 with TRBJ2-5, with D possibly TRBD2 on 5 matching bases. The CDR3 consists of 15 residues. V was pared by 0 bases and J by 4 bases, with 13 bases between. Germline V gene sequence: CDR1 SGHNT, CDR2 YYREEE (reference sequence). CDR3 sequence reads: CASSLAVLGRETQYF. The CDR3 nucleotides are TGTGCCAGCAGCTTGGCGGTACTAGGTCGAGAGACCCAGTACTTC.

The V call is TRBV11-3, the J call TRBJ1-1; D is perhaps TRBD1 (6 bases). The length of the CDR3 is 13 residues. Deletions cut 4 bases from V and 9 bases from J, with 15 bases between. Germline lookup yields CDR1 SGHNT and CDR2 YENEEA. The CDR3 region is CASSSSLGTQAFF. CDR3 nucleotide sequence: TGTGCCAGCAGCTCGTCTCTCGGGACACAAGCTTTCTTT.

The chain uses TRBV18 and TRBJ2-3; D call uncertain. The CDR3 contains 12 residues. V lost 6 bases and J lost 5, with 9 bases in between. Germline CDR1 and CDR2: KGHSH and LQKENI. The DNA for the CDR3 is TGTGCCAGCTCCCCGAGCTTAGATACGCAGTATTTT. Encoded protein: CASSPSLDTQYF.

The chain combines TRBV6-5 with TRBJ2-3; the D gene is possibly TRBD2 (7 bases). Germline loops: CDR1 MNHEY, CDR2 SVGAGI. CDR3 length: 15 residues. The V and J ends lost 7 bases and 2 bases respectively, with 16 bases between them. The chain's CDR3 is CASTPGGGPTDTQYF. The CDR3 DNA is TGTGCCAGCACCCCCGGCGGGGGCCCCACAGATACGCAGTATTTT.

This clone was picked up a small number of times. The chain has TRBV11-3 and TRBJ1-4; no reliable D call. The CDR3 covers 13 residues. The germline gives CDR1 SGHNT, CDR2 YENEEA. V lost 0 bases, J lost 7 bases, and 6 bases lay in between. The CDR3 DNA follows: TGTGCCAGCAGCTTAGAAGAGGGTGAAAAACTGTTTTTT. It encodes CASSLEEGEKLFF.

This clone was counted between two and nine times. The rearrangement uses TRBV6-4 and TRBJ2-6; 9 bases match TRBD1. The length of the CDR3 is 14 residues. The trim removed 8 bases at V and 6 bases at J, leaving 5 bases unmatched. CDR1 is MRHNA, CDR2 SNTAGT, per germline. The CDR3 reads CASSGQGEANVLTF. The CDR3 DNA reads TGTGCCAGCTCGGGACAGGGTGAGGCCAACGTCCTGACTTTC.

The rearrangement uses TRBV19 and TRBJ2-3, with D maybe TRBD2 (6 bases). CDR3 length: 14 residues. Trimming pared 6 bases from V and 5 bases from J, leaving 15 bases between. CDR1 and CDR2 from the germline V gene are LNHDA and SQIVND (reference sequence). The CDR3 sequence is CASRAGSSLDTQYF. The CDR3 DNA reads TGTGCCAGTAGGGCGGGATCCTCTCTAGATACGCAGTATTTT.

This clone occurred a few times. The chain uses TRBV18 and TRBJ1-4; maybe TRBD1 (6 bases). The CDR3 contains 14 residues. Trimming left V 5 bases short and J 5 bases short, with 12 bases between. Germline V lookup: CDR1 KGHSH, CDR2 LQKENI. The CDR3 DNA is TGTGCCAGCTCAAAGGACAGAGAGAATGAAAAACTGTTTTTT. Protein product: CASSKDRENEKLFF.

The V gene is TRBV7-2, the J gene TRBJ2-3, with 9 nucleotides matching TRBD2. With 1 base clipped from V and 2 bases from J, the junction kept 4 bases outside the gene matches. There are 16 residues in the CDR3. Germline V gene data show CDR1 as SGHTA and CDR2 as FQGNSA. The chain's CDR3 is CASSLGGGGATDTQYF. CDR3 coding DNA: TGTGCCAGCAGCTTAGGGGGCGGGGGGGCCACAGATACGCAGTATTTT.

The rearrangement uses TRBV19 and TRBJ1-2; TRBD1 is a possible D gene (5 bases). The germline V gene has CDR1 LNHDA and CDR2 SQIVND (reference sequence). The CDR3 sequence is 15 residues long. The ends were cut back, 5 bases at V and 2 bases at J, with 15 bases in the middle. This chain's CDR3 is CASSLDVTGNYGYTF. The CDR3 coding sequence is TGTGCCAGTAGTTTGGACGTAACAGGAAACTATGGCTACACCTTC.

V is TRBV7-9 and J is TRBJ2-5, with 15 bases fitting TRBD2. Germline V lookup: CDR1 SEHNR, CDR2 FQNEAQ (reference sequence). The V gene end was trimmed by 4 bases and the J gene end by 5 bases; junction bases not matched to a gene: 8. The CDR3 runs 17 residues. This CDR3 is CASSSRTSGGVRETQYF. The CDR3 DNA reads TGTGCCAGCAGCTCCCGGACTAGCGGGGGGGTAAGGGAGACCCAGTACTTC.

This chain links TRBV10-3 with TRBJ2-5; 12 nucleotides match TRBD2. The CDR3 covers 14 residues. In germline, CDR1 is ENHRY, CDR2 SYGVKD. Unmatched junction bases numbered 0, after V lost 2 bases and J lost 5 bases. The CDR3 protein is CAISEGLAGETQYF. The DNA of the CDR3 is TGTGCCATCAGTGAGGGACTAGCGGGGGAGACCCAGTACTTC.

This chain links TRBV29-1 with TRBJ2-4; 7 positions match TRBD2. V lost 4 bases and J lost 0; bases outside the gene matches: 9. The CDR3 has 16 residues. The germline gives CDR1 SQVTM, CDR2 ANQGSEA. The CDR3 DNA follows: TGCAGCGTTGGGGGGGGTCTGACCCTAGCCAAAAACATTCAGTACTTC. It specifies CSVGGGLTLAKNIQYF. Full variable domain (missing parts from reference TRBV29-1 and TRBJ2-4): SAVISQKPSRDICQRGTSLTIQCQVDSQVTMMFWYRQQPGQSLTLIATANQGSEATYESGFVIDKFPISRPNLTFSTLTVSNMSPEDSSIYLCSVGGGLTLAKNIQYFGAGTRLSVL.

The chain employs TRBV5-5 and TRBJ1-5; D not certain. Germline lookup yields CDR1 SGHKS and CDR2 YYEKEE (reference sequence). The CDR3 has 15 residues. V gave up 0 bases and J gave up 7 bases, with 14 bases separating them. In nucleotides, the CDR3 is TGTGCCAGCAGCTTGGGCCCCATAGAGCGACAGCCCCAGCATTTT. It translates to CASSLGPIERQPQHF.

CDR3 DNA: TGTGCCAGCAGTGACCCCAGGTTCTACTATGGCTACACCTTC. This codes for CASSDPRFYYGYTF. The V gene is TRBV25-1, the J gene TRBJ1-2; no clear D gene. The germline V gene has CDR1 MGHDK and CDR2 SYGVNS. V was trimmed by 3 bases and J by 3 bases, leaving 11 bases between them. The CDR3 is 14 amino acids.

This clone has only one observation. The chain is built from TRBV18 and TRBJ1-5; D is ambiguous. The V end lost 3 bases, the J end lost 6 bases, and 12 bases lay between the germline ends. The germline V gene has CDR1 KGHSH and CDR2 LQKENI. CDR3 length: 14 amino acids. CDR3 sequence: CASSPPGPAQPQHF. CDR3 DNA sequence: TGTGCCAGCTCACCGCCGGGTCCTGCTCAGCCCCAGCATTTT.

The V and J genes are TRBV6-1 and TRBJ2-7, with 7 positions matching TRBD1. The germline V gene encodes CDR1 MNHNS and CDR2 SASEGT. CDR3 length equals 14 residues. The CDR3 region is CAIVDRAPLYEQYF. DNA of the CDR3: TGTGCTATAGTAGACAGGGCCCCCCTCTACGAGCAGTACTTC.